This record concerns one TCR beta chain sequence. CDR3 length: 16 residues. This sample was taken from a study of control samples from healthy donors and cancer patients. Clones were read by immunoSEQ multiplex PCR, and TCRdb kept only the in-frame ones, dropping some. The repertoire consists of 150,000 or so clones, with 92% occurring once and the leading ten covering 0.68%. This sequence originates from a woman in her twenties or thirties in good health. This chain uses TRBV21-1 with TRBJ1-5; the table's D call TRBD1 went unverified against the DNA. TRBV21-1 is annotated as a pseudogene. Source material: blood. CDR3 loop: CASSANSAGSNQPQHF. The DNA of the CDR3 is TGTGCCAGCAGCGCCAACTCGGCAGGAAGCAATCAGCCCCAGCATTTT.